A single sample gave rise to the 2 T cell receptor beta chains below, sequenced in a study of T-cell memory formation after mild COVID-19. Using its own MiXCR run on the 5' RACE reads, TCRdb lists one record per CDR3 protein. The profile shows approximately 560,000 distinct CDR3 sequences, around 16% of them singletons. Material: PBMCs or a T cell subset sorted from them (not recorded which). The receptors stem from an adult woman who had mild COVID-19 (a few samples of this study predate the infection). Cell type and time point are not known.

The chain couples TRBV18 to TRBJ2-1; tentatively, D is TRBD1 or TRBD2 (5 bases each). CDR3 length: 16 amino acids. The V and J ends lost 6 bases and 2 bases respectively, with 17 bases between them. Germline values: CDR1 KGHSH, CDR2 LQKENI. The CDR3: CASSLLSGTAYNEQFF. In DNA, the CDR3 is TGTGCCAGCTCCCTCCTATCCGGGACCGCCTACAATGAGCAGTTCTTC.

The chain couples TRBV28 to TRBJ2-7, with 7 bases that match TRBD2. V was pared by 5 bases and J by 6 bases, with 10 bases of the junction left unmatched. This CDR3 is 14 amino acids long. The germline CDR1 and CDR2 sequences are MDHEN and SYDVKM. For the CDR3, the DNA is TGTGCCAGCAGTCCCCCTGGGGAGGGCCTCGAGCAGTACTTC. This codes for CASSPPGEGLEQYF. The full variable domain, its missing parts supplied by reference TRBV28 and TRBJ2-7, is DVKVTQSSRYLVKRTGEKVFLECVQDMDHENMFWYRQDPGLGLRLIYFSYDVKMKEKGDIPEGYSVSREKKERFSLILESASTNQTSMYLCASSPPGEGLEQYFGPGTRLTVT.